Listed below are T cell receptor beta chains from one sample, sequenced in a study of T-cell memory formation after mild COVID-19. TCRdb reanalysed the 5' RACE reads using MiXCR and keeps one entry per CDR3 protein. In the table there are some 270,000 distinct CDR3 sequences, just over 15% of which are singletons. What was sequenced was PBMCs or a T cell subset sorted from them (not recorded which). The receptors here all came from an adult woman who had mild COVID-19 (a few samples of this study predate the infection). Cell type and time point are not known. The CDR3 runs from the conserved cysteine through the conserved F or W. A D gene is named only where the DNA matches it firmly. Part of the rows lack a size; the others show once, few, many or a class for expanded clones.

few,TRBV20-1,TRBD1,TRBJ1-1,TGCAGTGCTAGAGATGCTTTCAGGGGGGACACTGAAGCTTTCTTT,CSARDAFRGDTEAFF
few,TRBV28,TRBD2,TRBJ2-3,TGTGCCAGCACGACTGCGGGAGAAGGCGCAGATACGCAGTATTTT,CASTTAGEGADTQYF
few,TRBV29-1,-,TRBJ2-7,TGCAGCGTGGAGAGGGAGACTCGGGAGCAGTACTTC,CSVERETREQYF
few,TRBV7-2,-,TRBJ2-7,TGTGCCAGCAGCTTAGCGCGGCCAACGGGGGAGCAGTACTTC,CASSLARPTGEQYF
-,TRBV10-3,-,TRBJ1-1,TGTGCCATCGGGGGTGTACAGGGTGAAGCTTTCTTT,CAIGGVQGEAFF
-,TRBV27,TRBD2,TRBJ2-1,TGTGCCAGCAATAAACTAGCGGGACAGTACAATGAGCAGTTCTTC,CASNKLAGQYNEQFF
-,TRBV20-1,TRBD2,TRBJ2-7,TGCAGTGCTACCGGGACTAGCAGCTACGAGCAGTACTTC,CSATGTSSYEQYF
-,TRBV7-2,-,TRBJ2-7,TGTGCCAGCAGCTCGTCTTCCCCCTACGAGCAGTACTTC,CASSSSSPYEQYF
-,TRBV27,-,TRBJ2-3,TGTGCCAGCAGTTTCCGGCTCGCCAGCACAGATACGCAGTATTTT,CASSFRLASTDTQYF
-,TRBV27,-,TRBJ1-6,TGTGCCAGCAGCAGCAGGGAGGGCTCATCACCCCTCCACTTT,CASSSREGSSPLHF
-,TRBV7-7,-,TRBJ2-2,TGTGCCAGCAGCTTAGTGCAGGGGACCGGGGAGCTGTTTTTT,CASSLVQGTGELFF
-,TRBV12-3/TRBV12-4,-,TRBJ2-5,TGTGCCAGCAGTCCCTTTGCGTCCCTCCAAGAGACCCAGTACTTC,CASSPFASLQETQYF
-,TRBV29-1,-,TRBJ2-3,TGCAGCGTGGGGGAGCTGACAGATACGCAGTATTTT,CSVGELTDTQYF
-,TRBV30,TRBD2,TRBJ2-2,TGTGCCTGGAGTCGGGGGGGATCGAGCACCGGGGAGCTGTTTTTT,CAWSRGGSSTGELFF
few,TRBV23-1,-,TRBJ2-3,TGCGCCAGCAAGTGGGGGACGCAGGAGACCACAGATACGCAGTATTTT,CASKWGTQETTDTQYF